This TCR beta chain was recorded in a study of technical replicates of blood from a few donors (dated 2017 in TCRdb). Comment on this clone: Its specific antigen is unknown. No per-base quality is available; no much larger clone lies one base away.

Receptors were amplified or captured by the immunoSEQ multiplex PCR assay. TCRdb limited this immuneACCESS table to in-frame rearrangements with V and J called. A share of clones is missing; checked studies link under half to unresolved V genes, and the rest is unexplained. The sample records around 58,000 clones, approximately 87% of which are singletons. The ten largest clones add up to roughly 5% of the sample. Taken from cysteine to phenylalanine, the CDR3 has 13 residues. Only the CDR3 portion is preserved as DNA: 39 bases, with reading frame beginning at the first base. Between the V and J ends, shortened by 4 bases and 8 bases respectively, the junction contains 13 bases. In the germline V gene, CDR1 corresponds to ENHRY and CDR2 to SYGVKD.

Rearrangement joined TRBV10-3 to TRBJ2-3; a tentative D match to TRBD2 spans 6 bases. The receptor comes from a human donor in good health. Some clones in this sample may be carry-over from other donors' samples. Sequencing was done on a sample of PBMCs. The nucleotide sequence is TGTGCCATCAGTGGAGGGGCCGGGGGTACGCAGTATTTT. It codes for CAISGGAGGTQYF.